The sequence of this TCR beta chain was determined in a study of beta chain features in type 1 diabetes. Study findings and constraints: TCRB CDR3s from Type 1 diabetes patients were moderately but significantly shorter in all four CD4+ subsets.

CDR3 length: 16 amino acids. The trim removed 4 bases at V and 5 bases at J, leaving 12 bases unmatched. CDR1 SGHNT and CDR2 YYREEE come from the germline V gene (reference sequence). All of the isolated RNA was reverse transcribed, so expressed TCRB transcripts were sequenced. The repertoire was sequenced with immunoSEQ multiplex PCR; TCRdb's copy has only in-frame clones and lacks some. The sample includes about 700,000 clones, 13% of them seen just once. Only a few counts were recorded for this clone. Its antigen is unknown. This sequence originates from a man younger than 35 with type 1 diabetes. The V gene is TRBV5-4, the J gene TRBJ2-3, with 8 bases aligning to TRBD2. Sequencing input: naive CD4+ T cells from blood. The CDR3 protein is CASSPASSGDGDTQYF. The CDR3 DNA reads TGTGCCAGCAGCCCCGCGAGTAGCGGGGATGGAGATACGCAGTATTTT.